The clone carrying this T cell receptor beta chain came up many times. Its antigen is undetermined. This sample was taken from a study of T cells in Graves' hyperthyroidism and ophthalmopathy. PBMCs were collected from an approximately 9.5 ml volume of fresh peripheral blood. Study conclusions and caveats: The model anticipated ophthalmopathy a median about six months pre-onset. Stable hyperthyroidism and ophthalmopathy were separated using 13 V-J signatures.

Using RNA transcripts as the source, TCR beta CDR3 regions were amplified. First-round RT-PCR with HTBI primers amplified the TCR CDR3 region. TCRdb itself ran the multiplex PCR reads through MiXCR, one entry per CDR3 protein. The table has 390,000 or so distinct CDR3 sequences, 14% to 15% seen once. Germline lookup yields CDR1 ENHRY and CDR2 SYGVKD. The V end was cut by 0 bases, the J end by 5 bases, with 5 bases between. CDR3 length: 12 residues. Material: blood. This sequence joins TRBV10-3 and TRBJ2-7; D not certain. This TCR was recovered from a man between 18 and 35 years old with Graves' ophthalmopathy. As DNA, the CDR3 is TGTGCCATCAGTGAGTCGATCGACGAGCAGTACTTC. It is translated as CAISESIDEQYF.